This TCR beta chain was recorded in a study of early T cells in non-severe SARS-CoV-2 infection. About the research overall: RNA in bulk from unsorted whole blood was sequenced, and chains were unpaired.

Regarding this clonotype: The antigen remains unidentified.

Individual cDNA molecules received unique molecular identifiers. TCRdb reprocessed the 5' RACE reads via MiXCR and lists one record per CDR3 protein. This table has approximately 42,000 distinct CDR3 sequences, less than 8.5% appearing once. Study-wide results and caveats: The study's VDJdb matching favored anti-spike CD8 responses and missed private and CD4 specificities.

V was shortened by 3 bases and J by 0 bases, with 11 bases between the two germline ends. This CDR3 comprises 14 residues. Per the germline V gene, CDR1 is DFQATT and CDR2 is SNEGSKA (reference sequence). Material for sequencing was whole blood. The V and J genes are TRBV20-1 and TRBJ2-5; the D gene could be TRBD1 or TRBD2 (5 bases each). The sequence came from an adult who was a healthcare worker with PCR-confirmed SARS-CoV-2 infection or an uninfected control (not recorded which). CDR3 loop: CSASLGGNQETQYF. CDR3 in DNA: TGCAGTGCTAGCCTTGGGGGAAACCAAGAGACCCAGTACTTC.